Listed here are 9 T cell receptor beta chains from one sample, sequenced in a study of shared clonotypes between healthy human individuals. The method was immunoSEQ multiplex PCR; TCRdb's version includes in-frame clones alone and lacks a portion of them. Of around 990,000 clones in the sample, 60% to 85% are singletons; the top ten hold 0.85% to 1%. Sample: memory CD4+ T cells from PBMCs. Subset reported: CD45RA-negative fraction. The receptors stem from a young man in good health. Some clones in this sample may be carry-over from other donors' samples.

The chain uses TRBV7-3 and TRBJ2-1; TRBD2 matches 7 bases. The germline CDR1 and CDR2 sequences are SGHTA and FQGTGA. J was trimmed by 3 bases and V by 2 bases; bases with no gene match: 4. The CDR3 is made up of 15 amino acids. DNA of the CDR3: TGTGCCAGCAGCTTAGCGGGAGTACGCTACAATGAGCAGTTCTTC. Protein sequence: CASSLAGVRYNEQFF.

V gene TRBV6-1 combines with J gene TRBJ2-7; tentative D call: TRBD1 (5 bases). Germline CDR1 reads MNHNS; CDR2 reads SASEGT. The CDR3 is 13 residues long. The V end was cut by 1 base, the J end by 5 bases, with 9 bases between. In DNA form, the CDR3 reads TGTGCCAGCAGTGAAGTAGCCAGGGACGAGCAGTACTTC. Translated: CASSEVARDEQYF.

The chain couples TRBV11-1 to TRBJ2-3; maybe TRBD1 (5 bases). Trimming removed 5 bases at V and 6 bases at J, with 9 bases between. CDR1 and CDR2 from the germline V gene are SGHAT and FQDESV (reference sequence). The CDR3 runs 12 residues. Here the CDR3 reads CASSTGWDTQYF. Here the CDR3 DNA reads TGTGCCAGCAGCACAGGTTGGGATACGCAGTATTTT.

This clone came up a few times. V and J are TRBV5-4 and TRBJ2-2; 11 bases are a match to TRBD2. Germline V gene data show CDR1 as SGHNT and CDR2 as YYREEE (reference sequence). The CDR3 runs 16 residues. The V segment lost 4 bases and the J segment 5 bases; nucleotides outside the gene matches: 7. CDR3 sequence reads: CASSPSPSGRTGELFF. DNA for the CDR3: TGTGCCAGCAGCCCAAGCCCTAGCGGGAGGACCGGGGAGCTGTTTTTT. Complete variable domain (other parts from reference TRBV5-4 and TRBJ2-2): ETGVTQSPTHLIKTRGQQVTLRCSSQSGHNTVSWYQQALGQGPQFIFQYYREEENGRGNFPPRFSGLQFPNYSSELNVNALELDDSALYLCASSPSPSGRTGELFFGEGSRLTVL.

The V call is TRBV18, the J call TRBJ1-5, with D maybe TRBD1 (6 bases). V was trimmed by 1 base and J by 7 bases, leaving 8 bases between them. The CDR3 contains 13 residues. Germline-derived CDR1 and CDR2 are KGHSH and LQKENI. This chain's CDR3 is CASSPHRDQPQHF. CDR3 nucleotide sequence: TGTGCCAGCTCACCACACAGGGACCAGCCCCAGCATTTT. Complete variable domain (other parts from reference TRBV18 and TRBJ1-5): NAGVMQNPRHLVRRRGQEARLRCSPMKGHSHVYWYRQLPEEGLKFMVYLQKENIIDESGMPKERFSAEFPKEGPSILRIQQVVRGDSAAYFCASSPHRDQPQHFGDGTRLSIL.

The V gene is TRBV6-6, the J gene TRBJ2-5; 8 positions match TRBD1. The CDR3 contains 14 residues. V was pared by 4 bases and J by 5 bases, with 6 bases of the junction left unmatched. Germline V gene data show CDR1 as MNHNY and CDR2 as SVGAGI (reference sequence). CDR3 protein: CASSSAGGGETQYF. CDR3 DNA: TGTGCCAGCAGTTCGGCAGGGGGCGGTGAGACCCAGTACTTC.

The CDR3 nucleotides are TGTGCCAGCTCAGACACGCACTACGAGCAGTACTTC. It codes for CASSDTHYEQYF. The chain recombines TRBV28 with TRBJ2-7; D not resolved. The germline gives CDR1 MDHEN, CDR2 SYDVKM. CDR3 length: 12 amino acids. V was cut by 8 bases and J by 3 bases, with 11 bases left in between.

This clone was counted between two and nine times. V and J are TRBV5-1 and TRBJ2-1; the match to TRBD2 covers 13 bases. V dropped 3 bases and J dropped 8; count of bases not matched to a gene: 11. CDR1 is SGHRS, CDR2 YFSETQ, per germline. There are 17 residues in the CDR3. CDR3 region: CASSSGRRTSGSDEQFF. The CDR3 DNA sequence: TGCGCCAGCAGCTCAGGGCGTAGGACTAGCGGGAGCGATGAGCAGTTCTTC.

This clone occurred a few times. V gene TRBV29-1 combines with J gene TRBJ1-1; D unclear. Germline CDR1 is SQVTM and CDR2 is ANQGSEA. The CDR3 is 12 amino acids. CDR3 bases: TGCGGCTTATCAAGGAGGGACACTGAAGCTTTCTTT. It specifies CGLSRRDTEAFF.